The present entry profiles one TCR beta chain with its context. This clonotype appeared many times. No antigen is known for it. Within one base of it there is no much larger clone, and no base qualities were kept. Every donor in the study was a healthy Caucasian. Three pairs of female monozygotic twins, all aged roughly 18 to 29 years, were included in the twin cohort. Peripheral blood mononuclear cells were used as the source from which RNA for TCR libraries was isolated. The data are from a study of identical twins (dated by TCRdb to about 2016). Background on the whole study: The study deep-sequenced TCR alpha and beta repertoires from monozygotic twins, unrelated adults of various ages and cord blood to test whether fetal clonotypes persist. To rule out contamination, replicate twin experiments were performed at different times with different library preparation protocols. The paper's findings and limits, for the study overall: A weaker excess of twin sharing was found in beta out-of-frame sequences because the signal-to-noise ratio was lowered by fewer shared sequences. Fewer insertions were carried by abundant cord blood beta clonotypes, a similar but weaker trend appeared in young adult naive repertoires, and no such trend appeared in memory repertoires. Invariant T cells such as MAIT and iNKT could partly confound zero-insertion analyses, though diverse VJ usage argued against this for most clonotypes. In monozygotic twins, out-of-frame TCR alpha sharing was systematically underestimated by recombination models, although the models agreed with sharing between unrelated individuals. Conclusions relied on cross-sectional statistical analysis, since the same donors could not be followed over many years. Out-of-frame TCR alpha sequences shared between twins showed an excess of low generation-probability sequences compared with coincidental sharing between unrelated individuals.

Counted from cysteine to phenylalanine, this CDR3 has 15 amino acids. Of the read, only the CDR3 DNA is kept; its 45 bases are in frame from base 1. CDR1 and CDR2, per the germline V gene, are SGHTA and FQGTGA. V was cut back by 5 bases and J by 5 bases, leaving a gap of 16 bases between them. The library relied on 5' RACE. TCRdb shows the sequencer as Illumina HiSeq 2000. A universal primer binding site was added through template switching, and the final cDNA carried a unique molecular identifier so that TCR cDNA molecules could be counted accurately. Specific primers in the conserved constant-segment region were used to synthesize first-strand cDNA for TCR alpha and beta chains. To control for contamination, every cDNA library carried two barcodes: a SMART-Mk sample barcode plus Illumina barcodes. TruSeq adapter sequences and Illumina sample barcodes were added in two successive PCR steps. Sequencing of the TCR alpha and beta cDNA libraries was done on the Illumina HiSeq platform using custom primers. The original pipeline was this. Unique molecular identifiers were extracted from raw reads with MiGEC, and CDR3 positions were determined with MiXCR. For each individual, recombination models were inferred using an EM algorithm with the repgenHMM and IGoR tools. The analysis of shared clonotypes was done with the tcR package in R, with sharing normalized by the product of cloneset sizes. To study raw recombination free of thymic and clonal selection effects, out-of-frame nonproductive sequences were analyzed. The public reads were reprocessed in TCRdb via fastp at Q25 and MiXCR, keeping in-frame beta chains. Rows matching on CDR3 protein sequence are summarized as one entry with the most common DNA and genes. The V and J calls were not made by the authors but by TCRdb's processing. The sample includes around 680,000 distinct CDR3 sequences, with over 8.5% observed a single time. The ten biggest clones cover around 0.98% of the sample.

This sample also appeared in a second study, on yellow fever vaccine responses in identical twins. Looking at the second paper: The T cell response to vaccination in identical twins was reported by the authors to appear partly convergent and partly personalized. The study precisely tracked vaccine-responding T cell clones in identical twins.

The sequenced sample consisted of PBMCs. The TCR originated in a woman in her late teens or twenties in good health. The V and J segments used are TRBV7-3 and TRBJ2-1; the D gene is perhaps TRBD1 or TRBD2, as each covers 5 bases. CDR3 reads: CASSPTGGVNNEQFF. Read as DNA, the sequence is TGTGCCAGCAGCCCCACAGGAGGCGTTAACAATGAGCAGTTCTTC.